The TCR beta chain described here comes from a study of shared clonotypes between healthy human individuals. The donors, healthy adults who were HIV-negative, had experienced no recent acute infections or vaccinations. The CDR3 is 14 residues long. Germline V gene data show CDR1 as SGDLS and CDR2 as YYNGEE. Trimming removed 4 bases from V and 0 bases from J, with 8 bases in between. In the original workflow: Because ImmunoSEQ provided only junction sequences with no quality scores, the filtering differed. The data were produced by immunoSEQ multiplex PCR, yet TCRdb's version contains in-frame clones alone and is incomplete. D and trimming come from the DNA, and the V and J calls and clone size come from that table. The sample includes approximately 2.3 million clones, just over 90% of them seen just once.

Sequenced sample: naive CD4+ T cells from PBMCs. Subset given: CD45RA+ positively selected. This clonotype was obtained from a man aged 18 to 30 in good health. Some clones in this sample may be carry-over from other donors' samples. The rearrangement links TRBV9 to TRBJ2-1; tentatively, D is TRBD2 (6 bases). The CDR3 DNA follows: TGTGCCAGCAGCCTGACTAGCTCCTACAATGAGCAGTTCTTC. Its protein product is CASSLTSSYNEQFF.